Listed here are 32 T cell receptor beta chains from one sample, sequenced in a study of blood T cell repertoires in COVID-19. TCRdb's copy holds only in-frame clones and misses some; the assay was immunoSEQ multiplex PCR. The profile covers 130,000 to 150,000 clones, with about four fifths appearing a single time and approximately 9.2% taken by the ten largest. The sample was peripheral blood. The source of these receptors is a human donor with acute or convalescent COVID-19. The donor label of this sample is uncertain.

Remarks on this clone: Other DNA sequences in the sample encode the same CDR3. The chain joins TRBV18 to TRBJ1-5; a possible D gene is TRBD1 (5 bases). V lost 3 bases and J 4 bases, leaving 7 bases between the germline ends. In germline, CDR1 is KGHSH, CDR2 LQKENI. The CDR3 sequence is 13 residues long. This CDR3 is CASSPDKNQPQHF. The CDR3, as DNA: TGTGCCAGCTCACCGGACAAAAATCAGCCCCAGCATTTT.

Notes on this clone: This CDR3 is also generated by other DNA sequences in the sample. The rearrangement joins TRBV9 to TRBJ2-3; D is undetermined. Germline CDR1 and CDR2: SGDLS and YYNGEE. Trimming stripped 4 bases from V and 1 base from J, with 7 bases between. This CDR3 contains 13 residues. CDR3 DNA: TGTGCCAGCAGCCCTTCGGGCACAGATACGCAGTATTTT. As protein: CASSPSGTDTQYF.

This clone was detected a few times. The V call is TRBV6-1, the J call TRBJ2-4; D is ambiguous. Trimming shortened V by 0 bases and J by 0 bases, and 9 bases separated the two germline ends. The CDR3 is 16 residues long. Germline lookup yields CDR1 MNHNS and CDR2 SASEGT. CDR3 bases: TGTGCCAGCAGTGAAGCCCCAGATCTAGCCAAAAACATTCAGTACTTC. It is translated as CASSEAPDLAKNIQYF.

This chain links TRBV15 with TRBJ2-7; 11 nucleotides match TRBD1. Trimming at V came to 2 bases and at J to 2 bases, leaving 5 bases not matched to a gene. Germline V gene sequence: CDR1 LNHNV, CDR2 YYDKDF (reference sequence). The CDR3 has 16 residues. For the CDR3, the DNA is TGTGCCACCAGCAGATCGGGGACAGGGGGGGCCTACGAGCAGTACTTC. This gives the protein CATSRSGTGGAYEQYF.

The chain has TRBV29-1 and TRBJ2-1, with 8 positions matching TRBD2. V gave up 4 bases and J gave up 9 bases; unmatched junction bases: 8. This CDR3 is built from 13 residues. Germline assignment: CDR1 SQVTM and CDR2 ANQGSEA. The CDR3, as DNA: TGCAGCGTTGTAGGAGCGGGGGCCGGTGAGCAGTTCTTC. It yields the protein CSVVGAGAGEQFF.

The count of this clone is one. The V gene is TRBV13, the J gene TRBJ2-1, with TRBD1 matching 8 bases. The CDR3 covers 14 residues. Germline CDR1 and CDR2: PRHDT and FYEKMQ (reference sequence). The V and J ends lost 6 bases and 7 bases, in that order; junction bases with no gene match: 8. The CDR3 DNA reads TGTGCCAGCAGTTCCGGGACAGGAGGTAATGAGCAGTTCTTC. This gives the protein CASSSGTGGNEQFF.

This clone was counted once. V usage is TRBV7-9 and J usage is TRBJ2-1, with TRBD2 matching over 14 bases. Germline loops: CDR1 SEHNR, CDR2 FQNEAQ (reference sequence). The V and J ends lost 3 bases and 9 bases, in that order; junction bases with no gene match: 13. The CDR3 contains 18 residues. This CDR3 reads CASSFSYGLAGGLGEQFF. In nucleotides, the CDR3 is TGTGCCAGCAGCTTCTCATACGGACTAGCGGGGGGATTGGGTGAGCAGTTCTTC.

The chain combines TRBV5-1 with TRBJ1-5; maybe TRBD1 (5 bases). The CDR3 sequence is 13 residues long. V gave up 4 bases and J gave up 9 bases, with 14 bases separating them. Germline loops: CDR1 SGHRS, CDR2 YFSETQ. The CDR3 DNA reads as TGCGCCAGCAGCAGGGGTCTTACGGGGCCCCAGCATTTT. This encodes CASSRGLTGPQHF.

This clone was detected a few times. One end of the junction does not line up with germline, which may come from a read error. The chain is built from TRBV7-3 and TRBJ2-2; TRBD1 aligns across 10 bases. CDR3 length equals 19 residues. The germline CDR1 and CDR2 sequences are SGHTA and FQGTGA. In DNA, the CDR3 is TGTGCCAGCAGCGTAACAATGGGACAGGGGCCCGCGAACACCGGGGAGCTGTTTTTT. Its protein is CASSVTMGQGPANTGELFF.

The V and J genes are TRBV5-1 and TRBJ1-1; D not certain. The CDR3 runs 14 residues. Trimming stripped 0 bases from V and 0 bases from J, with 6 bases between. Per the germline V gene, CDR1 is SGHRS and CDR2 is YFSETQ. The CDR3 loop reads CASSLGPLNTEAFF. CDR3 sequence (DNA): TGCGCCAGCAGCTTGGGTCCGTTGAACACTGAAGCTTTCTTT.

This clone was detected only a few times. The chain couples TRBV9 to TRBJ2-1; maybe TRBD2 (6 bases). The germline V gene has CDR1 SGDLS and CDR2 YYNGEE. The V and J ends lost 4 bases and 3 bases respectively, with 17 bases between them. The CDR3 totals 16 residues. The CDR3 protein is CASSPELAGVYNEQFF. The CDR3 DNA reads as TGTGCCAGCAGCCCCGAACTAGCTGGGGTCTACAATGAGCAGTTCTTC.

The chain recombines TRBV19 with TRBJ2-1; 9 bases are a match to TRBD1. The trim removed 4 bases at V and 8 bases at J, leaving 9 bases unmatched. Germline CDR1 reads LNHDA; CDR2 reads SQIVND (reference sequence). CDR3 length: 15 residues. The CDR3 spells CASSKTGTGRDEQFF. CDR3 in DNA: TGTGCCAGTAGTAAGACCGGGACAGGGAGGGATGAGCAGTTCTTC.

The chain employs TRBV9 and TRBJ2-3; 12 bases map to TRBD2. J lost 5 bases, V lost 4 bases, and 14 bases had no gene match. The CDR3 is made up of 18 amino acids. The germline CDR1 and CDR2 sequences are SGDLS and YYNGEE. CDR3 DNA sequence: TGTGCCAGCAGCTCCCATTCGGCTAGCGGGGGGGCAAGAGATACGCAGTATTTT. It yields the protein CASSSHSASGGARDTQYF.

The chain combines TRBV24-1 with TRBJ2-1; maybe TRBD2 (6 bases). The CDR3 is 14 residues long. From germline, CDR1 is KGHDR and CDR2 SFDVKD. V was cut by 4 bases and J by 11 bases, with 17 bases left in between. The DNA for the CDR3 is TGTGCCACCAGTGACCCCCGGAGGGCAGGGAAGCAGTTCTTC. Translated: CATSDPRRAGKQFF.

The rearrangement joins TRBV6-5 to TRBJ2-7, with TRBD1 matching 7 bases. V dropped 6 bases and J dropped 3; count of bases not matched to a gene: 2. There are 12 residues in the CDR3. Germline V gene lookup returns CDR1 MNHEY and CDR2 SVGAGI. The CDR3 loop is CASRRQGYEQYV. The CDR3 DNA reads as TGTGCCAGCAGGAGACAGGGCTACGAGCAGTACGTC.

As to this clone: Other nucleotide sequences in the sample specify the same CDR3. The chain recombines TRBV2 with TRBJ1-2, with D possibly matching TRBD1 (5 bases). Germline loops: CDR1 SNHLY, CDR2 FYNNEI. The V and J ends lost 6 bases and 2 bases respectively, with 10 bases between them. The CDR3 totals 13 residues. The CDR3 spells CASSGEGNYGYTF. The DNA of the CDR3 is TGTGCCAGCAGCGGGGAGGGGAACTATGGCTACACCTTC.

The V and J genes are TRBV5-1 and TRBJ1-1, with 9 bases matching TRBD1. V lost 0 bases to trimming and J lost 6 bases; unmatched junction nucleotides: 15. This CDR3 comprises 18 residues. The germline V gene encodes CDR1 SGHRS and CDR2 YFSETQ. CDR3 residues: CASSLAGAGQGWRAEAFF. In nucleotides, the CDR3 is TGCGCCAGCAGCTTGGCCGGGGCAGGACAGGGGTGGCGCGCTGAAGCTTTCTTT.

The chain has TRBV5-1 and TRBJ2-1; 8 bases map to TRBD2. V lost 7 bases to trimming and J lost 5 bases; unmatched junction nucleotides: 11. CDR1 and CDR2 from the germline V gene are SGHRS and YFSETQ. This CDR3 region has 15 residues. CDR3: CASRGGGGRDNEQFF. The CDR3 DNA is TGCGCCAGCCGGGGAGGCGGGGGGCGGGACAATGAGCAGTTCTTC.

This chain joins TRBV5-1 and TRBJ1-1, with D tentatively TRBD1 (5 bases). The V end was cut by 5 bases, the J end by 1 base, with 9 bases between. Germline V gene sequence: CDR1 SGHRS, CDR2 YFSETQ. CDR3 size: 13 residues. CDR3 nucleotides: TGCGCCAGCAGGATCCAGGGGAACACTGAAGCTTTCTTT. It encodes CASRIQGNTEAFF.

This rearrangement joins TRBV12-5 to TRBJ2-7; 9 positions agree with TRBD1. CDR3 size: 14 residues. Germline V lookup: CDR1 LGHNT, CDR2 FRNRAP. The V gene end was trimmed by 8 bases and the J gene end by 3 bases; junction bases not matched to a gene: 8. CDR3 DNA: TGTGCTAGTTCGGGCGGGACAGGGATCTACGAGCAGTACTTC. Its translation: CASSGGTGIYEQYF.

The genes are TRBV7-9 and TRBJ1-6, with D possibly being TRBD1 (5 bases). Trimming pared 3 bases from V and 9 bases from J, leaving 12 bases between. The length of the CDR3 is 14 residues. Germline V gene sequence: CDR1 SEHNR, CDR2 FQNEAQ (reference sequence). As DNA, the CDR3 is TGTGCCAGCAGCTTGGAGGGGTTCTTTTCACCCCTCCACTTT. Protein product: CASSLEGFFSPLHF.

This clone appeared once. The chain uses TRBV7-3 and TRBJ2-1, with 7 bases lining up with TRBD2. Germline CDR1 reads SGHTA; CDR2 reads FQGTGA. J gave up 2 bases and V 2 bases, and 3 bases lay outside the gene matches. The CDR3 covers 15 residues. The CDR3 loop reads CASSLFGGTYNEQFF. The DNA for the CDR3 is TGTGCCAGCAGCTTATTCGGGGGGACCTACAATGAGCAGTTCTTC.

V and J are TRBV19 and TRBJ2-5; weak D call: TRBD2 (5 bases). CDR1 and CDR2 from the germline V gene are LNHDA and SQIVND (reference sequence). CDR3 length: 14 amino acids. Trimming left V 5 bases short and J 5 bases short, with 15 bases between. Here the CDR3 reads CASSPGTLGETQYF. The CDR3 DNA reads TGTGCCAGTAGTCCGGGAACCCTCGGGGAGACCCAGTACTTC.

The chain uses TRBV18 and TRBJ2-3; no definite D call. Germline CDR1 and CDR2: KGHSH and LQKENI. V dropped 0 bases and J dropped 6 bases, with 7 bases sitting between them. The CDR3 is 13 residues long. CDR3 sequence reads: CASSPPVLDTQYF. Here the CDR3 DNA reads TGTGCCAGCTCACCACCCGTCCTCGATACGCAGTATTTT.

This clone showed up just a few times. The same CDR3 arises from other DNA sequences in this sample as well. The rearrangement links TRBV19 to TRBJ1-1; 10 nucleotides match TRBD1. The ends lost 3 bases at V and 4 bases at J; junction bases unmatched: 5. CDR3 length: 15 amino acids. CDR1 LNHDA and CDR2 SQIVND come from the germline V gene (reference sequence). CDR3 sequence (DNA): TGTGCCAGTAGTATCGTGCGGACAGGGGGCACTGAAGCTTTCTTT. Translation gives CASSIVRTGGTEAFF.

This clone was found once. The chain carries TRBV18 and TRBJ1-1; D is uncertain. The CDR3 length is 15 residues. The ends were cut back, 6 bases at V and 2 bases at J, with 16 bases in the middle. CDR1 and CDR2 from the germline V gene are KGHSH and LQKENI. This CDR3 reads CASSPTANFNTEAFF. CDR3 DNA: TGTGCCAGCTCGCCTACAGCCAATTTCAACACTGAAGCTTTCTTT.

This clone occurred once. The CDR3 sequence: CASSQDHGGGEQYF. In DNA, the CDR3 is TGCGCCAGCAGCCAAGATCATGGAGGGGGCGAGCAGTATTTT. The J gene is TRBJ2-3, the V gene TRBV4-1, with a tentative D call TRBD1 (7 bases). The germline V gene encodes CDR1 MGHRA and CDR2 YSYEKL. This CDR3 contains 14 residues. The V gene lost 0 bases and the J gene lost 11 bases, with 15 bases spanning the gap.

V and J are TRBV7-9 and TRBJ2-5; 7 bases agree with TRBD1. This CDR3 spans 14 amino acids. The J segment lost 2 bases and the V segment lost 4 bases, leaving 4 bases of the junction unmatched. Germline CDR1 SEHNR, CDR2 FQNEAQ (reference sequence). The CDR3 here is CASSSEQGQETQYF. The CDR3 DNA sequence: TGTGCCAGCAGCTCAGAACAGGGGCAAGAGACCCAGTACTTC.

Here the CDR3 reads CASSLSAGELFF. In DNA, the CDR3 is TGTGCCAGCAGCCTATCCGCGGGGGAGCTGTTTTTT. V usage is TRBV7-9 and J usage is TRBJ2-2; D not resolved. CDR3 size: 12 residues. Trimming pared 5 bases from V and 8 bases from J, leaving 9 bases between. The germline CDR1 and CDR2 sequences are SEHNR and FQNEAQ (reference sequence).

The chain recombines TRBV18 with TRBJ2-5, with 7 nucleotides matching TRBD1. CDR1 is KGHSH and CDR2 is LQKENI in the germline V gene. Losses at the gene ends were 4 bases for V and 3 bases for J; bases not matched to a gene: 8. The CDR3 spans 15 residues. This CDR3 is CASSRRTGFEETQYF. CDR3 DNA: TGTGCCAGCTCACGCAGGACAGGTTTCGAAGAGACCCAGTACTTC.

V usage is TRBV20-1 and J usage is TRBJ1-6; D remains ambiguous. Trimming removed 3 bases from V and 5 bases from J, with 11 bases in between. CDR3 length: 14 amino acids. CDR1 is DFQATT and CDR2 is SNEGSKA in the germline V gene (reference sequence). CDR3 bases: TGCAGTGCTAGTCCGGGGAATCATAATTCACCCCTCCACTTT. It yields the protein CSASPGNHNSPLHF.

The chain employs TRBV2 and TRBJ2-1; D is undetermined. V was trimmed by 5 bases and J by 0 bases, leaving 20 bases between them. This CDR3 comprises 18 residues. From germline, CDR1 is SNHLY and CDR2 FYNNEI. The CDR3 reads CASSFLFGELSSYNEQFF. Written as DNA, the CDR3 is TGTGCCAGCAGTTTCCTCTTTGGAGAATTAAGCTCCTACAATGAGCAGTTCTTC. Combining the CDR3 with reference TRBV2 and TRBJ2-1 gives the whole variable domain EPEVTQTPSHQVTQMGQEVILRCVPISNHLYFYWYRQILGQKVEFLVSFYNNEISEKSEIFDDQFSVERPDGSNFTLKIRSTKLEDSAMYFCASSFLFGELSSYNEQFFGPGTRLTVL.